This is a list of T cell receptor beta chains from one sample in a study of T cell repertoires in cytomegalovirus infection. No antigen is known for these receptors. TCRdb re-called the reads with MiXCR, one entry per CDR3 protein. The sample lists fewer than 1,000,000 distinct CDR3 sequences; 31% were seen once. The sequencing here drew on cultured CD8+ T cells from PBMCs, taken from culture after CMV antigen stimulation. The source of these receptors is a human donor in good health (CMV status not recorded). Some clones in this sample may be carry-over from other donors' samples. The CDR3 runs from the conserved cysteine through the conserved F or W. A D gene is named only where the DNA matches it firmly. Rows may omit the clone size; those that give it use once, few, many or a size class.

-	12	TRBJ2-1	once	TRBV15	CATSRGGGKQFF	TGTGCCACCAGCAGAGGAGGGGGAAAGCAGTTCTTC
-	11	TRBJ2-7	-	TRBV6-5	CASRTGWEQYF	TGTGCCAGCAGGACCGGGTGGGAGCAGTACTTC
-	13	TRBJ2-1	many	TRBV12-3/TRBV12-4	CASSRAHMDEQFF	TGTGCCAGCAGTCGAGCCCACATGGATGAGCAGTTCTTC
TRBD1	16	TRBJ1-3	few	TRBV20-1	CSARDGTGLRGNTIYF	TGCAGTGCTAGAGATGGGACAGGGTTGCGCGGAAACACCATATATTTT
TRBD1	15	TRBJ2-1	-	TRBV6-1	CASTNWTGPYNEQFF	TGTGCCAGCACGAACTGGACAGGGCCCTACAATGAGCAGTTCTTC
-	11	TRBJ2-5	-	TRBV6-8	CATRWGETQNF	TGTGCCACCCGGTGGGGGGAGACCCAGAACTTC
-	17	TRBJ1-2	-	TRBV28	CASRLPADSLANYGYTF	TGTGCCAGCCGTTTACCCGCCGATAGTCTGGCTAACTATGGCTACACCTTC
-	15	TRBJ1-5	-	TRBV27	CASSPFPGDNQPQHF	TGTGCCAGCAGTCCGTTCCCAGGGGACAATCAGCCCCAGCATTTT
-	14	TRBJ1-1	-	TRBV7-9	CASSLVFLFTEAFF	TGTGCCAGCAGCTTAGTTTTCCTCTTCACTGAAGCTTTCTTT
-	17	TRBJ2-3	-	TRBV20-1	CSSPAPRGILFTDTQYF	TGCAGCTCCCCCGCTCCCCGGGGGATCCTTTTCACAGATACGCAGTATTTT
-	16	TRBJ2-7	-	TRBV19	CASSMSAGPNSYEQYF	TGTGCCAGTAGTATGTCGGCGGGTCCGAACTCCTACGAGCAGTACTTC
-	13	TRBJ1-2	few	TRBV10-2	CASSEGYNYGYTF	TGCGCCAGCAGTGAGGGGTATAACTATGGCTACACCTTC
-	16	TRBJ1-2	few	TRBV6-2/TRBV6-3	CASSYSRGDEGYGYTF	TGTGCCAGCAGTTACTCGAGGGGGGACGAAGGCTATGGCTACACCTTC
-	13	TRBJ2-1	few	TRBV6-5	CATRLDTYNEQFF	TGTGCCACCAGACTGGATACCTACAATGAGCAGTTCTTC
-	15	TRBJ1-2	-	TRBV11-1	CASSLAMTGDYGYTF	TGTGCCAGCAGCTTAGCCATGACAGGCGACTATGGCTACACCTTC
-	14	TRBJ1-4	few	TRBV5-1	CASSLVQGTEKLFF	TGCGCCAGCAGCTTGGTTCAGGGAACGGAAAAACTGTTTTTT
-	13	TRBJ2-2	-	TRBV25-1	CASSEYRGGELFF	TGTGCCAGCAGTGAATACCGTGGCGGGGAGCTGTTTTTT
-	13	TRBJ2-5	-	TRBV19	CARTEQYQETQYF	TGTGCCAGAACAGAACAGTACCAAGAGACCCAGTACTTC
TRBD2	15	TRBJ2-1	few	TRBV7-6	CASSIRTSSYNEQFF	TGTGCTAGCAGCATTCGGACTAGCTCCTACAATGAGCAGTTCTTC
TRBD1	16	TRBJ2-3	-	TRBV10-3	CAISESQGFSTDTQYF	TGTGCCATCAGTGAGTCACAGGGGTTTAGCACAGATACGCAGTATTTT
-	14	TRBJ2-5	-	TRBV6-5	CASRPTGTFETQYF	TGTGCCAGCAGGCCGACCGGGACATTCGAGACCCAGTACTTC
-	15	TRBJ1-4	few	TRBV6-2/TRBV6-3	CASRLRAQGGEKLFF	TGTGCCAGCAGACTCCGGGCCCAGGGTGGTGAAAAACTGTTTTTT
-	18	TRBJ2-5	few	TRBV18	CASSPPFVTGTAQETQYF	TGTGCCAGCTCACCACCTTTTGTTACAGGGACGGCACAAGAGACCCAGTACTTC
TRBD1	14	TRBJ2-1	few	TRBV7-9	CASSLMTGGNEQFF	TGTGCCAGCAGCCTTATGACAGGGGGCAATGAGCAGTTCTTC
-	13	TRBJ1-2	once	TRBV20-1	CSARLEGNYGYTF	TGCAGTGCTAGATTAGAGGGAAACTATGGCTACACCTTC
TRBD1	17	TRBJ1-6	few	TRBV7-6	CASSLGRRTGFNSPLHF	TGTGCCAGCAGCTTAGGACGCCGGACAGGGTTTAATTCACCCCTCCACTTT
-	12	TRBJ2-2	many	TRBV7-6	CASSTLGGELFF	TGTGCCAGCAGTACCCTCGGGGGGGAGCTGTTTTTT
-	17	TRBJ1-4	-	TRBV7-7	CASSPGSGGRTNEKLFF	TGTGCTAGCAGCCCCGGGTCGGGGGGCCGAACTAATGAAAAACTGTTTTTT
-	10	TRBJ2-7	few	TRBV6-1	CASSDSEQYF	TGTGCCAGCAGTGATAGCGAGCAGTACTTC
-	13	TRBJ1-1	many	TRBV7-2	CASSLTGITEAFF	TGTGCCAGCAGCTTGACAGGAATCACTGAAGCTTTCTTT
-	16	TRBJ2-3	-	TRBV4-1	CASSQEAGAITDTQYF	TGTGCCAGCAGCCAAGAGGCGGGGGCAATCACAGATACGCAGTATTTT
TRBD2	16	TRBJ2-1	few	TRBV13	CASSSITSGGYNEQFF	TGTGCCAGCAGCTCGATAACTAGCGGGGGCTACAATGAGCAGTTCTTC
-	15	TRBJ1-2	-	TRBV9	CASSPTDRANYGYTF	TGTGCCAGTAGCCCCACGGACAGAGCTAACTATGGCTACACCTTC
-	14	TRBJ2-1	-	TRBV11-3	CASSLAPTGNEQFF	TGTGCCAGCAGCTTAGCTCCCACAGGGAATGAGCAGTTCTTC
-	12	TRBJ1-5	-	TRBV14	CASRSYIQPQHF	TGTGCCAGCAGGTCTTATATTCAGCCCCAGCATTTT
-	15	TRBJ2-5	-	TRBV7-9	CASSSGQSQQETQYF	TGTGCCAGCAGCTCTGGACAGAGCCAGCAAGAGACCCAGTACTTC
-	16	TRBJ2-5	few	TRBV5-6	CASSLAYSGLEEAQYF	TGTGCCAGCAGCTTGGCCTACAGCGGCCTAGAAGAGGCCCAGTACTTC
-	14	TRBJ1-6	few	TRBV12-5	CAGRGGWDNSPLHF	TGTGCTGGGAGGGGGGGTTGGGATAATTCACCCCTCCACTTT
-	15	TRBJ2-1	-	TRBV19	CASSIIRDTYNEQFF	TGTGCCAGTAGTATAATTCGGGACACCTACAATGAGCAGTTCTTC
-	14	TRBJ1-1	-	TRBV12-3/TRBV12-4	CASSHNAGNTEAFF	TGTGCCAGCAGTCACAACGCGGGGAACACTGAAGCTTTCTTT
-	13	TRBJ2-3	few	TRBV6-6	CASSYESPDTQYF	TGTGCCAGCAGTTACGAGTCGCCAGATACGCAGTATTTT